The 31 T cell receptor beta chains below all came from one sample that was sequenced in a study of blood T cell repertoires in COVID-19. Sequencing was performed with immunoSEQ multiplex PCR; in TCRdb, only in-frame clones are kept and a portion is missing. Altogether tens of thousands of clones are present, roughly 89% being singletons, with the ten largest covering approximately 3.6%. Sequencing was done on a sample of peripheral blood. The receptors were gathered from a man aged 35 to 55 with COVID-19, enrolled during active disease.

V and J are TRBV6-5 and TRBJ2-5; 13 bases are shared with TRBD2. J lost 5 bases, V lost 4 bases, and 4 bases had no gene match. The CDR3 spans 15 residues. Germline CDR1 is MNHEY and CDR2 is SVGAGI. The CDR3 loop reads CASSSWGLAGETQYF. CDR3 sequence (DNA): TGTGCCAGCAGTTCCTGGGGACTAGCGGGGGAGACCCAGTACTTC.

The chain is built from TRBV19 and TRBJ1-5; 8 positions match TRBD1. CDR3 length equals 15 residues. Germline V lookup: CDR1 LNHDA, CDR2 SQIVND (reference sequence). The trim removed 5 bases at V and 7 bases at J, leaving 10 bases unmatched. The CDR3 DNA sequence: TGTGCCAGTAGTGCCGGGGACAGGCTCGGGCAGCCCCAGCATTTT. Translated, it gives CASSAGDRLGQPQHF.

This clone was seen a single time. The chain has TRBV18 and TRBJ1-1, with TRBD1 identical over 8 bases. J was trimmed by 1 base and V by 3 bases; bases with no gene match: 1. The CDR3 length is 14 residues. CDR1 KGHSH and CDR2 LQKENI come from the germline V gene. The CDR3 DNA reads as TGTGCCAGCTCACCGGACAGGGCGAACACTGAAGCTTTCTTT. The encoded protein is CASSPDRANTEAFF.

The V gene is TRBV27, the J gene TRBJ1-1; D remains unclear. V shed 0 bases and J shed 2 bases, with 7 bases lying between them. CDR1 and CDR2 from the germline V gene are MNHEY and SMNVEV (reference sequence). The CDR3 sequence is 14 residues long. CDR3 sequence (DNA): TGTGCCAGCAGTTTATCAAGAGGAAACACTGAAGCTTTCTTT. It specifies CASSLSRGNTEAFF.

This clone appeared once. The chain is built from TRBV19 and TRBJ1-6; D unresolved. Looked up from germline, CDR1 is LNHDA and CDR2 is SQIVND (reference sequence). This CDR3 is built from 15 residues. V lost 5 bases and J 3 bases, leaving 11 bases between the germline ends. Here the CDR3 reads CASSGSGFYNSPLHF. CDR3 nucleotide sequence: TGTGCCAGTAGTGGGAGTGGGTTCTATAATTCACCCCTCCACTTT.

The V call is TRBV7-9, the J call TRBJ2-5, with 7 bases lining up with TRBD1. Unmatched junction bases numbered 2, after V lost 3 bases and J lost 1 base. This CDR3 region has 14 residues. Germline CDR1 reads SEHNR; CDR2 reads FQNEAQ (reference sequence). CDR3 sequence reads: CASSLGTAQETQYF. The CDR3 coding sequence is TGTGCCAGCAGCTTGGGGACAGCCCAAGAGACCCAGTACTTC.

The chain's CDR3 is CATSRGGQGARGANVLTF. CDR3 DNA: TGTGCCACCAGCAGAGGGGGACAGGGGGCGCGTGGGGCCAACGTCCTGACTTTC. The chain couples TRBV15 to TRBJ2-6; TRBD1 matches at 12 bases. The germline V gene has CDR1 LNHNV and CDR2 YYDKDF (reference sequence). The J segment lost 3 bases and the V segment lost 1 base, leaving 4 bases of the junction unmatched. This CDR3 has 18 residues.

V usage is TRBV24-1 and J usage is TRBJ1-5; perhaps TRBD1 as D (6 bases). The germline gives CDR1 KGHDR, CDR2 SFDVKD. This CDR3 has 15 amino acids. V lost 4 bases and J 1 base, leaving 10 bases between the germline ends. The CDR3, as DNA: TGTGCCACCAGTGACTCTACAGGGAGCAATCAGCCCCAGCATTTT. Amino acid sequence: CATSDSTGSNQPQHF.

The rearrangement links TRBV5-4 to TRBJ2-1; D is ambiguous. V was cut by 1 base and J by 10 bases, with 9 bases left in between. The CDR3 is 12 residues long. Germline V gene data show CDR1 as SGHNT and CDR2 as YYREEE (reference sequence). The CDR3 sequence is CASSLFSLEQFF. CDR3 coding DNA: TGTGCCAGCAGCTTGTTTTCCCTCGAGCAGTTCTTC. The variable domain in full, with the rest retrieved from reference TRBV5-4 and TRBJ2-1, is ETGVTQSPTHLIKTRGQQVTLRCSSQSGHNTVSWYQQALGQGPQFIFQYYREEENGRGNFPPRFSGLQFPNYSSELNVNALELDDSALYLCASSLFSLEQFFGPGTRLTVL.

The chain recombines TRBV3-1 (or the pseudogene TRBV3-2) with TRBJ2-7, with 13 bases lining up with TRBD2. The CDR3 length is 14 residues. Germline V gives CDR1 LGHDT, CDR2 YNNKEL (reference sequence). V lost 3 bases to trimming and J lost 6 bases; unmatched junction nucleotides: 2. The CDR3 protein is CASSQGLAGFEQYF. DNA for the CDR3: TGTGCCAGCAGCCAGGGACTAGCGGGGTTCGAGCAGTACTTC.

The chain uses TRBV5-1 and TRBJ2-1, with 10 bases aligning to TRBD2. V lost 5 bases to trimming and J lost 6 bases; unmatched junction nucleotides: 8. CDR1 is SGHRS and CDR2 is YFSETQ in the germline V gene. This CDR3 region has 15 residues. CDR3 DNA sequence: TGCGCCAGCAGATTGAGCGGGGGGGCATTCAATGAGCAGTTCTTC. Translated, it gives CASRLSGGAFNEQFF.

The genes are TRBV5-6 and TRBJ1-4; TRBD1 matches at 9 bases. V was clipped by 4 bases and J by 8 bases; unmatched bases: 9. Germline V lookup: CDR1 SGHDT, CDR2 YYEEEE. CDR3 size: 15 residues. CDR3 nucleotides: TGTGCCAGCAGCGGTGGGACAGGGCTTGGGGAAAAACTGTTTTTT. Its protein product is CASSGGTGLGEKLFF. The full variable domain, with the rest looked up from reference TRBV5-6 and TRBJ1-4, is DAGVTQSPTHLIKTRGQQVTLRCSPKSGHDTVSWYQQALGQGPQFIFQYYEEEERQRGNFPDRFSGHQFPNYSSELNVNALLLGDSALYLCASSGGTGLGEKLFFGSGTQLSVL.

The J gene is TRBJ1-5, the V gene TRBV30; D perhaps matches TRBD1 (5 bases). The CDR3 is 14 residues long. Per the germline V gene, CDR1 is GTSNPN and CDR2 is SVGIG (reference sequence). With 2 bases removed from V and 5 bases from J, the gap between germline ends came to 13 bases. The CDR3 coding sequence is TGTGCCTGGAGTAAGGGGCAGGCCCATCAGCCCCAGCATTTT. Encoded protein: CAWSKGQAHQPQHF.

The rearrangement links TRBV3-1 (or the pseudogene TRBV3-2) to TRBJ1-5; 8 positions agree with TRBD1. The CDR3 extends over 14 amino acids. The J segment lost 6 bases and the V segment lost 3 bases, leaving 4 bases of the junction unmatched. The germline V gene encodes CDR1 LGHDT and CDR2 YNNKEL (reference sequence). Here the CDR3 DNA reads TGTGCCAGCAGCCATTCAGGGGGCGGTCAGCCCCAGCATTTT. Translation gives CASSHSGGGQPQHF.

The V call is TRBV6-2 or TRBV6-3, the J call TRBJ1-2, with D possibly matching TRBD1 (6 bases). The CDR3 is made up of 11 amino acids. The germline CDR1 and CDR2 sequences are MNHEY and SVGEGT. V was trimmed by 5 bases and J by 7 bases, leaving 8 bases between them. CDR3 residues: CASSARGGYTF. In DNA, the CDR3 is TGTGCCAGCAGTGCCAGGGGTGGCTACACCTTC.

The chain joins TRBV12-5 to TRBJ1-2; possibly TRBD1 for D (5 bases). The CDR3 is made up of 15 amino acids. Per the germline V gene, CDR1 is LGHNT and CDR2 is FRNRAP. Trimming stripped 0 bases from V and 4 bases from J, with 12 bases between. CDR3 bases: TGTGCTAGTGGTTTGGTACCCGGGGGGGTCTATGGCTACACCTTC. It specifies CASGLVPGGVYGYTF.

V gene TRBV9 combines with J gene TRBJ1-3; 7 bases align to TRBD1. The V segment lost 0 bases and the J segment 0 bases; nucleotides outside the gene matches: 3. This CDR3 has 16 amino acids. Germline CDR1 SGDLS, CDR2 YYNGEE. The CDR3 DNA sequence: TGTGCCAGCAGCGTAGAGAACAGGGGCTCTGGAAACACCATATATTTT. Protein product: CASSVENRGSGNTIYF.

The chain combines TRBV28 with TRBJ2-3; 11 nucleotides align to TRBD2. CDR1 is MDHEN, CDR2 SYDVKM, per germline. This CDR3 region has 15 residues. J gave up 5 bases and V 2 bases, and 3 bases lay outside the gene matches. This CDR3 is CASSLGLAGRDTQYF. The CDR3 coding sequence is TGTGCCAGCAGTTTAGGACTAGCGGGTCGAGATACGCAGTATTTT.

This sequence joins TRBV19 and TRBJ2-5, with D possibly TRBD1 on 6 matching bases. Trimming left V 4 bases short and J 0 bases short, with 15 bases between. In germline, CDR1 is LNHDA, CDR2 SQIVND (reference sequence). The CDR3 spans 16 residues. In DNA, the CDR3 is TGTGCCAGTAGTAAAAGACAGGAGAACTACCAAGAGACCCAGTACTTC. Its translation is CASSKRQENYQETQYF.

The chain is built from TRBV5-1 and TRBJ2-5, with 7 nucleotides matching TRBD1. Germline CDR1 and CDR2: SGHRS and YFSETQ. The CDR3 extends over 14 amino acids. V was pared by 4 bases and J by 1 base, with 4 bases of the junction left unmatched. The CDR3 region is CASSRNRGQETQYF. The CDR3 nucleotides are TGCGCCAGCAGCCGCAACAGGGGCCAAGAGACCCAGTACTTC. The entire variable domain, with the rest obtained from reference TRBV5-1 and TRBJ2-5, is as follows: KAGVTQTPRYLIKTRGQQVTLSCSPISGHRSVSWYQQTPGQGLQFLFEYFSETQRNKGNFPGRFSGRQFSNSRSEMNVSTLELGDSALYLCASSRNRGQETQYFGPGTRLLVL.

This sequence joins TRBV5-4 and TRBJ2-1; 13 bases agree with TRBD2. Losses at the gene ends were 4 bases for V and 5 bases for J; bases not matched to a gene: 12. Germline CDR1 is SGHNT and CDR2 is YYREEE (reference sequence). This CDR3 region has 18 residues. DNA of the CDR3: TGTGCCAGCAGCGTGGGGACTAGCGGGACCCTGACTCACAATGAGCAGTTCTTC. Protein: CASSVGTSGTLTHNEQFF.

The CDR3 region is CASSNRGIAKNIQYF. The CDR3 DNA is TGTGCCAGTAGTAACAGGGGCATAGCCAAAAACATTCAGTACTTC. J is TRBJ2-4 and V is TRBV19; 7 nucleotides match TRBD1. The CDR3 extends over 15 amino acids. Trimming at V came to 4 bases and at J to 0 bases, leaving 3 bases not matched to a gene. Germline V lookup: CDR1 LNHDA, CDR2 SQIVND (reference sequence).

The count of this clone is one. The chain links TRBV29-1 to TRBJ2-4; 7 bases line up with TRBD2. Germline CDR1 reads SQVTM; CDR2 reads ANQGSEA. V lost 7 bases to trimming and J lost 0 bases; unmatched junction nucleotides: 6. CDR3 length: 14 amino acids. This CDR3 reads CSGRETLAKNIQYF. CDR3 bases: TGCAGCGGGCGGGAGACGCTAGCCAAAAACATTCAGTACTTC.

This rearrangement joins TRBV28 to TRBJ2-2; 9 bases fit TRBD1. Germline lookup yields CDR1 MDHEN and CDR2 SYDVKM. The CDR3 length is 17 residues. After removal of 6 bases from V and 6 bases from J, the junction contained 14 bases not matched to a gene. The CDR3: CASSQQDRGSFPGELFF. In DNA form, the CDR3 reads TGTGCCAGCAGCCAGCAGGACAGGGGTTCTTTCCCCGGGGAGCTGTTTTTT.

This chain links TRBV3-1 (or the pseudogene TRBV3-2) with TRBJ1-3; 9 bases map to TRBD1. Germline values: CDR1 LGHDT, CDR2 YNNKEL (reference sequence). The V and J ends lost 5 bases and 6 bases, in that order; junction bases with no gene match: 23. This CDR3 has 20 residues. The DNA for the CDR3 is TGTGCCAGCAGCTCAAGAATCGGACAGGGGAAATTTTTAGCTGAAAACACCATATATTTT. Residues: CASSSRIGQGKFLAENTIYF.

The chain has TRBV2 and TRBJ1-6; TRBD1 aligns across 7 bases. CDR3 length: 15 residues. After removal of 9 bases from V and 4 bases from J, the junction contained 9 bases not matched to a gene. Germline CDR1 is SNHLY and CDR2 is FYNNEI. This CDR3 reads CASTRDSVYNSPLHF. The CDR3, as DNA: TGTGCCAGTACAAGGGACAGCGTTTATAATTCACCCCTCCACTTT.

This chain links TRBV5-1 with TRBJ2-1; D ambiguous. The CDR3 runs to 14 residues. Germline assignment: CDR1 SGHRS and CDR2 YFSETQ. V was pared by 0 bases and J by 9 bases, with 13 bases between. Here the CDR3 reads CASSLGLDKTEQFF. CDR3 DNA: TGCGCCAGCAGCTTGGGTCTAGATAAGACTGAGCAGTTCTTC.

The chain joins TRBV11-2 to TRBJ1-2; D ambiguous. The V gene's germline CDR1 is SGHAT and CDR2 FQNNGV. Trimming cost V 5 bases and J 3 bases, with 10 bases left between them. The CDR3 totals 13 residues. The CDR3 DNA reads TGTGCCAGCAGCCCACAATCACACTATGGCTACACCTTC. Amino acid sequence: CASSPQSHYGYTF.

V gene TRBV29-1 combines with J gene TRBJ1-2; D is possibly TRBD1 (6 bases). Germline V gene lookup returns CDR1 SQVTM and CDR2 ANQGSEA. This CDR3 comprises 13 residues. Trimming took 2 bases from V and 8 from J, leaving 15 bases between them. The chain's CDR3 is CSVELSPGEGYTF. CDR3 DNA: TGCAGCGTTGAATTGAGTCCAGGGGAGGGCTACACCTTC.

J is TRBJ1-2 and V is TRBV25-1, with TRBD1 as a possible D gene (6 bases). This CDR3 contains 14 residues. Per the germline V gene, CDR1 is MGHDK and CDR2 is SYGVNS. The V end lost 8 bases, the J end lost 8 bases, and 21 bases lay between the germline ends. The CDR3 loop reads CASGGSGAGVGYTF. CDR3 nucleotides: TGTGCCAGCGGAGGGAGCGGGGCAGGGGTCGGCTACACCTTC.

V gene TRBV7-9 combines with J gene TRBJ2-2; 7 bases are a match to TRBD2. The CDR3 contains 14 residues. V shed 11 bases and J 1 base; nucleotides not matched to a gene: 7. CDR1 is SEHNR and CDR2 is FQNEAQ in the germline V gene (reference sequence). The CDR3 region has the DNA TGTGCCGCAAGGGCTAGCGGGAACACCGGGGAGCTGTTTTTT. It encodes CAARASGNTGELFF.